This T cell receptor beta chain was obtained from a study of blood T cell repertoires in COVID-19. Per the original methods: Reference gene primer amplification in the assay estimated nucleated cell counts. Profiling relied on immunoSEQ multiplex PCR, and the TCRdb table lists in-frame clones only, not all of them. The D gene and trimming were derived from the DNA, and the V and J assignments and clone size from that table. The sample includes 120,000 or so clones, around 80% seen only once; the top ten take roughly 17%. The V end lost 4 bases, the J end lost 4 bases, and 18 bases lay between the germline ends. This CDR3 spans 15 amino acids. Per germline, CDR1 SGHRS and CDR2 YFSETQ.

The chain links TRBV5-1 to TRBJ2-7, with D perhaps TRBD1 (5 bases). Material: peripheral blood. The origin of this receptor is a man between 60 and 75 years old with active or convalescent COVID-19. CDR3 sequence reads: CASSVAPGQQYEQYF. The DNA of the CDR3 is TGCGCCAGCAGCGTGGCCCCAGGGCAGCAGTACGAGCAGTACTTC.